This T cell receptor beta chain was recorded in a study of OX40 agonist ivuxolimab in advanced cancers. In terms of the full investigation: Ivuxolimab, which targeted the costimulatory receptor OX40 (CD134), was an agonistic, fully human IgG2 monoclonal antibody. Intravenous ivuxolimab was administered to patients every 2 weeks at six dose levels: 0.01, 0.1, 0.3, 1.5, 3 and 10 mg/kg. Of the 50 or so patients in dose escalation, around 19 had hepatocellular carcinoma, approximately 15 had melanoma, 9 had renal cell carcinoma and 9 had head and neck cancer. A male proportion of 82.7% and a mean age of 60 years, ranging from 23 to 79, were recorded for the dose-escalation cohort. Prior anti-PD-1, anti-PD-L1 or anti-CTLA-4 therapy was permitted, and approximately 41% of dose-escalation patients had received checkpoint inhibitors. Partial responses occurred in three dose-escalation patients, of whom one had hepatocellular carcinoma and two had cutaneous melanoma. Peripheral TCRbeta sequencing was intended to test whether TCR sequence diversity was altered and clonal T-cell expansion was caused by ivuxolimab. The paper reports the monotherapy dose-escalation portion (N of about 56 patients) of the phase I ivuxolimab trial. Overall results and qualifications from the work: Antigen specificity was not determined for the clonally expanded peripheral T cells. Partial responders in the 0.1-3.0 mg/kg groups had among the lowest normalized peripheral clonal expansion, especially among CD8+ T cells. Low levels of normalized T-cell clonal expansion were also seen in some patients who did not respond. At doses of 0.1 to 3.0 mg/kg, clonal expansion of both CD4+ and CD8+ T cells in blood was seen between baseline and week 6. On average, CD8+ T cells showed more expanded clones than CD4+ T cells after ivuxolimab.

Genomic DNA was extracted from sorted cells for sequencing of the TCRbeta CDR3 region. TCRbeta CDR3 regions were sequenced using the immunoSEQ Assay. This immuneACCESS table, as held by TCRdb, lists in-frame sequences with V and J called but not all clones. Of the missing ones, under half trace to an unresolved V gene in checked studies; the others have no known cause. For this sample the table gives about 110,000 clones, of which 90% were detected only once. Together, the top ten hold 0.4% to 0.6% of the sample. A note on this clone: The clone's antigen remains unknown. Base qualities are not at hand, and no much larger clone is one base apart.

The trial excluded patients who had a history of autoimmune disease or were on systemic immunosuppression. In every dose cohort, peripheral blood was drawn for TCR sequencing at baseline, cycle 4 day 1, and cycle 7 day 1. The samples were taken from a phase I, first-in-human, multicenter, open-label dose-escalation trial of ivuxolimab. Adults with locally advanced or metastatic head and neck squamous cell, hepatocellular, melanoma or renal cell carcinoma were enrolled in the trial. CD4+ and CD8+ T cells were sorted separately from peripheral blood before TCR sequencing. The source of this sequence is an adult with an advanced solid tumor such as melanoma, head and neck, liver or kidney cancer. The sequencing here drew on CD4+ or CD8+ T cells sorted from blood, taken in a trial of the OX40 agonist ivuxolimab.

The bases read TGTGCCAGCAGCTTAGAGACTAGCGGGGCTAGCACAGATACGCAGTATTTT. It translates as CASSLETSGASTDTQYF. Recombination connected TRBV7-8 to TRBJ2-3; the central 11 bases match TRBD2. Clipping removes 1 base from V and 0 bases from J, with 3 as the unmatched junction base count. Via the germline V gene, CDR1 is SGHVS and CDR2 FQNEAQ. The CDR3 numbers 17 residues from cysteine through phenylalanine. Only the CDR3 portion is preserved as DNA: 51 bases, with reading frame beginning at the first base.